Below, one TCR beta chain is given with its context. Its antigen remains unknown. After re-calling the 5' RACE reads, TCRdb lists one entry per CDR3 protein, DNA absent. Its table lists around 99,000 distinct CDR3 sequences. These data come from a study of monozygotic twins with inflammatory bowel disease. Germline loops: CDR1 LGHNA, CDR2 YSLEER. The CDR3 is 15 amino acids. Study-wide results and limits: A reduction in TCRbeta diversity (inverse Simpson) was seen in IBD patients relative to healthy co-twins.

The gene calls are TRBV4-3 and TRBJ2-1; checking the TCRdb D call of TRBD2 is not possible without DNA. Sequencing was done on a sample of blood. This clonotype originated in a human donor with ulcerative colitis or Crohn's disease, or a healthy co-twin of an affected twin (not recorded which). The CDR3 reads CASSLSPGTRYEQFF.